A single sample gave rise to the 13 T cell receptor beta chains below, sequenced in a study of T cells in Graves' hyperthyroidism and ophthalmopathy. From RNA transcripts, TCR beta CDR3 regions were amplified. Researchers ran a first-round RT-PCR on the TCR CDR3 using the HTBI primer set. In TCRdb, the multiplex PCR reads were re-called with MiXCR into one record per CDR3 protein. The sample contains hundreds of thousands of distinct CDR3 sequences, roughly 37% of which appear only once. Sequenced: blood. These receptors came from a man between 18 and 35 years old with Graves' hyperthyroidism.

This chain connects TRBV20-1 to TRBJ2-7, with a possible D match to TRBD2 (5 bases). Germline V gives CDR1 DFQATT, CDR2 SNEGSKA (reference sequence). The germline V and J ends were trimmed by 4 bases and 6 bases, with 13 bases remaining between them. The CDR3 contains 12 residues. CDR3 amino acids: CSAKVAGGEQYF. As DNA, the CDR3 is TGCAGTGCTAAGGTTGCTGGAGGCGAGCAGTACTTC.

The table lists this clonotype with a few counts. The rearrangement uses TRBV12-3 or TRBV12-4 and TRBJ1-1; D perhaps matches TRBD1 (5 bases). Trimming pared 7 bases from V and 2 bases from J, leaving 17 bases between. CDR3 length: 15 amino acids. Here the CDR3 reads CASTPYGGVNTEAFF. The CDR3 nucleotides read TGTGCCAGCACCCCCTACGGGGGGGTAAACACTGAAGCTTTCTTT.

This clonotype came up a few times. The rearrangement links TRBV6-5 to TRBJ1-1; no firm D call. CDR1 is MNHEY, CDR2 SVGAGI, per germline. The CDR3 length is 12 residues. With 7 bases removed from V and 4 bases from J, the gap between germline ends came to 10 bases. CDR3 sequence reads: CASIAGSTEAFF. CDR3 nucleotide sequence: TGTGCCAGCATCGCTGGGAGCACTGAAGCTTTCTTT.

The sample holds many counts of this clonotype. The V gene is TRBV7-2, the J gene TRBJ1-5; perhaps TRBD1 as D (5 bases). This CDR3 contains 15 residues. CDR1 is SGHTA, CDR2 FQGNSA, per germline. V lost 5 bases and J 2 bases, leaving 13 bases between the germline ends. CDR3 coding DNA: TGTGCCAGCAGCCCCTGGGCAGGGCGCAATCAGCCCCAGCATTTT. Residues: CASSPWAGRNQPQHF. The full variable domain, in which reference TRBV7-2 and TRBJ1-5 provide the parts outside the CDR3, is GAGVSQSPSNKVTEKGKDVELRCDPISGHTALYWYRQSLGQGLEFLIYFQGNSAPDKSGLPSDRFSAERTGGSVSTLTIQRTQQEDSAVYLCASSPWAGRNQPQHFGDGTRLSIL.

The chain is built from TRBV19 and TRBJ2-7; D might be TRBD2 (6 bases). CDR3 size: 15 residues. Germline CDR1 is LNHDA and CDR2 is SQIVND (reference sequence). V was clipped by 11 bases and J by 2 bases, with 22 bases between them. The CDR3: CAWSVKAGLAYEQYF. DNA for the CDR3: TGTGCCTGGAGTGTAAAGGCGGGGCTTGCCTACGAGCAGTACTTC.

This clonotype has more than one count but fewer than ten. The chain links TRBV20-1 to TRBJ2-6, with no clear D. Trimming shortened V by 6 bases and J by 0 bases, and 9 bases separated the two germline ends. This CDR3 has 14 residues. Germline CDR1 and CDR2: DFQATT and SNEGSKA (reference sequence). The CDR3 region has the DNA TGCAGTGCCCCGGTCAGCTCTGGGGCCAACGTCCTGACTTTC. Encoded protein: CSAPVSSGANVLTF.

This clonotype has at least ten counts. This chain connects TRBV5-4 to TRBJ1-4; TRBD1 agrees at 9 bases. This CDR3 has 14 residues. V lost 4 bases, J lost 8 bases, and 6 bases stayed unmatched. Germline V gives CDR1 SGHNT, CDR2 YYREEE (reference sequence). CDR3 coding DNA: TGTGCCAGCAGCCCAACAGGGGGCAACGAAAAACTGTTTTTT. Encoded protein: CASSPTGGNEKLFF. Using reference TRBV5-4 and TRBJ1-4 for the parts outside the CDR3, the full variable domain is ETGVTQSPTHLIKTRGQQVTLRCSSQSGHNTVSWYQQALGQGPQFIFQYYREEENGRGNFPPRFSGLQFPNYSSELNVNALELDDSALYLCASSPTGGNEKLFFGSGTQLSVL.

Details on this clonotype: Here the CDR3 omits its conserved ending phenylalanine or tryptophan, so a read error is the likely source. The chain has TRBV9 and TRBJ2-2; D not resolved. Deletions cut 4 bases from V and 6 bases from J, with 7 bases between. The germline V gene has CDR1 SGDLS and CDR2 YYNGEE. The CDR3 spans 12 residues. The CDR3 spells CASSPSAGELFL. Here the CDR3 DNA reads TGTGCCAGCAGCCCCAGTGCCGGGGAGCTGTTTCTT.

J is TRBJ2-5 and V is TRBV6-2 or TRBV6-3; tentative D call: TRBD1 (5 bases). Germline values: CDR1 MNHEY, CDR2 SVGEGT. Between the trimmed V and J ends, which lost 5 bases and 2 bases, there was a span of 12 bases. The CDR3 runs 14 residues. The CDR3 sequence: CASSHLNRQETQYF. The CDR3 DNA is TGTGCCAGCAGTCACCTGAACAGGCAAGAGACCCAGTACTTC.

This clonotype was picked up many times. The V call is TRBV7-9, the J call TRBJ1-2; D uncertain. Per the germline V gene, CDR1 is SEHNR and CDR2 is FQNEAQ (reference sequence). The CDR3 length is 16 residues. Trimming cost V 5 bases and J 6 bases, with 22 bases left between them. The CDR3 DNA reads TGTGCCAGCAGCCCCCCTGTGGTGGTCGGTTGGGATGGCTACACCTTC. Protein: CASSPPVVVGWDGYTF.

The rearrangement uses TRBV4-3 and TRBJ2-5, with TRBD2 matching 9 bases. Germline-derived CDR1 and CDR2 are LGHNA and YSLEER. The CDR3 is made up of 15 amino acids. V lost 0 bases and J lost 5; bases outside the gene matches: 4. CDR3 nucleotides: TGCGCCAGCAGCCAAGAACTAGCGGGTTGGGAGACCCAGTACTTC. It yields the protein CASSQELAGWETQYF.

The genes are TRBV10-3 and TRBJ2-5; D might be TRBD2 (5 bases). Trimming shortened V by 3 bases and J by 9 bases, and 11 bases separated the two germline ends. Germline CDR1 is ENHRY and CDR2 is SYGVKD. The CDR3 length is 12 residues. This CDR3 reads CAISDISGAQYF. CDR3 bases: TGTGCCATCAGTGATATCTCCGGGGCCCAGTACTTC.

The chain carries TRBV7-3 and TRBJ2-7; maybe TRBD1 (7 bases). Per germline, CDR1 SGHTA and CDR2 FQGTGA. The V and J ends lost 9 bases and 1 base respectively, with 25 bases between them. The length of the CDR3 is 17 residues. The CDR3 DNA follows: TGTGCCAGTAGCCTCATAGGAGGGGGCACTACTTCCTACGAGCAGTACTTC. It is translated as CASSLIGGGTTSYEQYF. Drawing the rest from reference TRBV7-3 and TRBJ2-7, the complete variable domain is GAGVSQTPSNKVTEKGKYVELRCDPISGHTALYWYRQSLGQGPEFLIYFQGTGAADDSGLPNDRFFAVRPEGSVSTLKIQRTERGDSAVYLCASSLIGGGTTSYEQYFGPGTRLTVT.